The present T cell receptor beta chain was sequenced within a study of blood T cells in healthy people across ages. Then a second PCR, running about 6 to 11 cycles, was carried out with a sample-barcoded 5' primer and a J-beta primer mix. From the 5' RACE reads, TCRdb called clonotypes with MiXCR, one entry per CDR3 protein. The sample shows 750,000 to 950,000 distinct CDR3 sequences, 25% to 35% of them seen only once. This clonotype was counted only a few times. Germline V lookup: CDR1 SGHTA, CDR2 FQGNSA. The CDR3 is 15 residues long. Another study also made use of these data, one on T cells of mothers and their children.

The chain employs TRBV7-2 and TRBJ2-4; TRBD1 matches 9 bases. The DNA end is a closer match to TRBJ2-7, so the J assignment may be wrong. Material for sequencing was blood. The receptor's source is a woman aged 40-49 years in good health. The CDR3 nucleotides read TGTGCCAGCAGCTTAGTGGGACAGGGCACGGACGAGCAGTACTTC. Translating gives CASSLVGQGTDEQYF.